The next 15 T cell receptor beta chains were all read from a single sample in a study of CD8 T cells in ankylosing spondylitis. TCRdb itself ran the 5' RACE reads through MiXCR, one entry per CDR3 protein. The profile shows about 150,000 distinct CDR3 sequences, about an eighth of them singletons. The material sequenced was blood, either unsorted or a sorted T cell fraction (not recorded which). These receptors all stem from a female donor with ankylosing spondylitis or in good health (not recorded which).

This clonotype appeared many times. The chain carries TRBV24-1 and TRBJ2-3; 10 bases line up with TRBD1. The germline V gene encodes CDR1 KGHDR and CDR2 SFDVKD. The CDR3 spans 14 residues. Trimming cost V 10 bases and J 4 bases; bases outside gene matches: 7. The CDR3 is CATGPDRGSDTQYF. CDR3 DNA: TGTGCCACGGGCCCGGACAGGGGGTCAGATACGCAGTATTTT.

This clonotype was seen repeatedly, ten times or more. The rearrangement uses TRBV12-3 or TRBV12-4 and TRBJ2-2; D may be TRBD1 (5 bases). The ends were cut back, 8 bases at V and 2 bases at J, with 9 bases in the middle. The CDR3 is 13 amino acids. The CDR3 is CASGQGNTGELFF. CDR3 nucleotides: TGTGCCAGCGGTCAGGGTAACACCGGGGAGCTGTTTTTT.

Many counts were recorded for this clonotype. A much larger clone differs by one base, so this may be a read error. The V gene is TRBV6-1, the J gene TRBJ1-1; no definite D call. V lost 7 bases, J lost 0 bases, and 9 bases lay in between. Looked up from germline, CDR1 is MNHNS and CDR2 is SASEGT. The length of the CDR3 is 13 residues. Written as DNA, the CDR3 is TGTGCCAGCAAGATAAGCATGAACACTGAAGCTTTCTTT. Translated: CASKISMNTEAFF.

This clonotype showed up many times. The CDR3 nucleotides are TGTGCCAGCTCACCACTGCAGGGGATTAACACTGAAGCTTTCTTT. The encoded protein is CASSPLQGINTEAFF. The chain joins TRBV18 to TRBJ1-1; possibly TRBD1 for D (6 bases). This CDR3 contains 15 residues. Deletions cut 1 base from V and 2 bases from J, with 11 bases between. CDR1 and CDR2 from the germline V gene are KGHSH and LQKENI.

This clonotype came up many times. This chain joins TRBV7-2 and TRBJ2-1; TRBD2 matches at 11 bases. Losses at the gene ends were 10 bases for V and 0 bases for J; bases not matched to a gene: 2. Germline loops: CDR1 SGHTA, CDR2 FQGNSA. This CDR3 spans 14 amino acids. The CDR3 spells CAITSGSSYNEQFF. CDR3 coding DNA: TGTGCCATTACTAGCGGGAGCTCCTACAATGAGCAGTTCTTC.

This clonotype came up many times. This chain links TRBV7-3 with TRBJ2-1, with D possibly being TRBD1 or TRBD2 (6 bases each). This CDR3 spans 15 amino acids. The germline gives CDR1 SGHTA, CDR2 FQGTGA. Trimming pared 5 bases from V and 5 bases from J, leaving 16 bases between. CDR3 nucleotide sequence: TGTGCCAGCAGCACCTTTAGGGGGGCAAACAATGAGCAGTTCTTC. This encodes CASSTFRGANNEQFF.

This clonotype showed up many times. This chain uses TRBV28 with TRBJ2-7; D unresolved. The germline gives CDR1 MDHEN, CDR2 SYDVKM. The ends were cut back, 6 bases at V and 2 bases at J, with 17 bases in the middle. The CDR3 is 15 amino acids. CDR3 amino acids: CASSRQNLITYEQYF. CDR3 coding DNA: TGTGCCAGCAGCCGGCAAAACCTTATAACCTACGAGCAGTACTTC.

This clonotype appeared a few times. The gene calls are TRBV5-5 and TRBJ2-3; 8 bases line up with TRBD1. Germline V gene lookup returns CDR1 SGHKS and CDR2 YYEKEE (reference sequence). This CDR3 is built from 14 residues. The V segment lost 3 bases and the J segment 1 base; nucleotides outside the gene matches: 1. The CDR3 DNA reads as TGTGCCAGCAGCTGGACAGGGCGCACAGATACGCAGTATTTT. Amino acid sequence: CASSWTGRTDTQYF.

The table lists this clonotype with a few counts. V usage is TRBV5-5 and J usage is TRBJ1-2; no reliable D call. The CDR3 extends over 12 amino acids. The germline CDR1 and CDR2 sequences are SGHKS and YYEKEE (reference sequence). Trimming removed 2 bases at V and 8 bases at J, with 10 bases between. CDR3 nucleotide sequence: TGTGCCAGCAGCTTTTCTTTTAGCGGCTACACCTTC. This translates into CASSFSFSGYTF.

V and J are TRBV30 and TRBJ1-1; tentative D call: TRBD1 (5 bases). The CDR3 runs 13 residues. The germline V gene encodes CDR1 GTSNPN and CDR2 SVGIG (reference sequence). Deletions cut 2 bases from V and 0 bases from J, with 7 bases between. The CDR3 protein is CAWSRQLNTEAFF. For the CDR3, the DNA is TGTGCCTGGAGTCGACAGCTGAACACTGAAGCTTTCTTT. Full variable domain (missing parts from reference TRBV30 and TRBJ1-1): SQTIHQWPATLVQPVGSPLSLECTVEGTSNPNLYWYRQAAGRGLQLLFYSVGIGQISSEVPQNLSASRPQDRQFILSSKKLLLSDSGFYLCAWSRQLNTEAFFGQGTRLTVV.

This clonotype was counted at least ten times. The rearrangement joins TRBV12-3 or TRBV12-4 to TRBJ2-7; D ambiguous. V was shortened by 3 bases and J by 5 bases, with 11 bases between the two germline ends. This CDR3 is 13 amino acids long. The DNA of the CDR3 is TGTGCCAGCAGTTTGTTGGGGATGAACGAGCAGTACTTC. Its protein product is CASSLLGMNEQYF.

Turning to this clonotype: Mismatch with germline at one junction end may stem from a read error. The chain joins TRBV18 to TRBJ2-5; D is unclear. The CDR3 loop spans 11 amino acids. Germline V gives CDR1 KGHSH, CDR2 LQKENI. The CDR3 region is CTSSPSETQYF. The CDR3, as DNA: TGTACCAGCTCACCGTCGGAGACCCAGTACTTC.

The rearrangement joins TRBV18 to TRBJ2-1; D uncertain. Germline V CDR1 and CDR2: KGHSH, LQKENI. The CDR3 totals 14 residues. Deletions cut 1 base from V and 7 bases from J, with 11 bases between. The CDR3 reads CASSPQAFSNEQFF. The CDR3 region has the DNA TGTGCCAGCTCACCACAGGCATTTTCGAATGAGCAGTTCTTC.

This clonotype was observed many times. V is TRBV5-1 and J is TRBJ1-2; D gene uncertain. The V gene's germline CDR1 is SGHRS and CDR2 YFSETQ. Trimming pared 0 bases from V and 10 bases from J, leaving 10 bases between. CDR3 length equals 12 residues. The CDR3 reads CASSLEQFDYTF. The CDR3 DNA reads TGCGCCAGCAGCTTGGAACAGTTCGACTACACCTTC.

This clonotype appeared many times. The rearrangement links TRBV12-3 or TRBV12-4 to TRBJ2-2; D unresolved. Trimming cost V 1 base and J 6 bases, with 6 bases left between them. This CDR3 contains 13 residues. CDR3 DNA sequence: TGTGCCAGCAGTTTAGGACATGCCGGGGAGCTGTTTTTT. This encodes CASSLGHAGELFF.